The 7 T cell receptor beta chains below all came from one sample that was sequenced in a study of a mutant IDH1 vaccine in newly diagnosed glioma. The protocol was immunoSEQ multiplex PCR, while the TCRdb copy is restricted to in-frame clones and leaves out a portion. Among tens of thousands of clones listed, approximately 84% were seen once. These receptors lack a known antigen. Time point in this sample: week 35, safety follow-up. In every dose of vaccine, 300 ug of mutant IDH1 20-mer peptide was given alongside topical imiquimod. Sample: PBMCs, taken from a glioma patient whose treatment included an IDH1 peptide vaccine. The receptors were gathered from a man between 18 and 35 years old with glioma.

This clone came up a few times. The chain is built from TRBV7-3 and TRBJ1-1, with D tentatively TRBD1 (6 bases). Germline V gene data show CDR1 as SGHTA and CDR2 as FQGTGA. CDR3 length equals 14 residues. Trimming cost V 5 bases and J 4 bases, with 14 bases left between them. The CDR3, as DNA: TGTGCCAGCAGCCCAGGACAGTCAGCCACTGAAGCTTTCTTT. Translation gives CASSPGQSATEAFF.

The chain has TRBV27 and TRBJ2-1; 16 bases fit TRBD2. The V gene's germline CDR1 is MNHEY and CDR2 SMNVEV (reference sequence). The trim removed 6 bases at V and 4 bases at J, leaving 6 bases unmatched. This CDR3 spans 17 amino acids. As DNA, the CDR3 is TGTGCCAGCAGCCGTGGGACTAGCGGGAGGGTGTACAATGAGCAGTTCTTC. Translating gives CASSRGTSGRVYNEQFF.

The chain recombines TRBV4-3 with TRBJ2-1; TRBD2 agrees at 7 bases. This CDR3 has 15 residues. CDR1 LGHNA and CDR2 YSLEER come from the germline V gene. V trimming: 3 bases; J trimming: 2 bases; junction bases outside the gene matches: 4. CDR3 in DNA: TGCGCCAGCAGCCAGAATAGCGGGCCCTACAATGAGCAGTTCTTC. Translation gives CASSQNSGPYNEQFF.

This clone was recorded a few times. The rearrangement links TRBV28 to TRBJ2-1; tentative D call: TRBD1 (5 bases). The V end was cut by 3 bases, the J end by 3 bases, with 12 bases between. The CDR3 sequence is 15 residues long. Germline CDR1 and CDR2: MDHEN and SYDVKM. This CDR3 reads CASSLGQDVYNEQFF. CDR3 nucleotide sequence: TGTGCCAGCAGTTTGGGGCAGGACGTCTACAATGAGCAGTTCTTC.

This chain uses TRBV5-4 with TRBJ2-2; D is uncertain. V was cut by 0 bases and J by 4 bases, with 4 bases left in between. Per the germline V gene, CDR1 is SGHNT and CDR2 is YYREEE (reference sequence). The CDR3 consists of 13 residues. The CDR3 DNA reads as TGTGCCAGCAGCTTGGACGCCACCGGGGAGCTGTTTTTT. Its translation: CASSLDATGELFF.

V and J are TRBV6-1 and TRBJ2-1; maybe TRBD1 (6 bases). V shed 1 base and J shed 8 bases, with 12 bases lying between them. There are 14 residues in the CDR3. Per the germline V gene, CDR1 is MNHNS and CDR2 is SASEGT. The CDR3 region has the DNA TGTGCCAGCAGTGAAGGAGGGGGTGGCGATGAGCAGTTCTTC. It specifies CASSEGGGGDEQFF.

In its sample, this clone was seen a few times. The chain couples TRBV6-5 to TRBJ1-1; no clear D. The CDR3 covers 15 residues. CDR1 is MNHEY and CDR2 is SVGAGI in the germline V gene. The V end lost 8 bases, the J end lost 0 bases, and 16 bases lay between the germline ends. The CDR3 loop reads CASLPTPDMNTEAFF. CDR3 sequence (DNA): TGTGCCAGCCTACCCACCCCCGACATGAACACTGAAGCTTTCTTT.